The 16 T cell receptor beta chains in this list originate from one sample, sequenced in a study of blood T cell repertoires in COVID-19 (dated by TCRdb to the early 2020s). The library was prepared using the immunoSEQ multiplex PCR assay. TCRdb obtained this table from immuneACCESS and retained in-frame rearrangements with V and J assigned. These tables miss some clones; where compared with another copy, unresolved V genes account for less than half of the shortfall, and the remainder is unexplained. The sample profile shows nearly 250,000 clones; around nine tenths of them were found once. The top ten constitute about 1.7% of the sample. Input material: peripheral blood. Receptors were obtained from a woman aged 55-75 years who had recovered from COVID-19.

The V gene is TRBV7-3, the J gene TRBJ2-7; 7 nucleotides agree with TRBD2. This CDR3 region has 15 residues. Germline CDR1 and CDR2: SGHTA and FQGTGA. V shed 1 base, J shed 6 bases, and the junction held 9 bases outside the gene matches. The CDR3 DNA follows: TGTGCCAGCAGCTTAAAAGGGCTAGCGGCCACCGAGCAGTACTTC. It is translated as CASSLKGLAATEQYF. The variable domain in full, completed from reference TRBV7-3 and TRBJ2-7, reads GAGVSQTPSNKVTEKGKYVELRCDPISGHTALYWYRQSLGQGPEFLIYFQGTGAADDSGLPNDRFFAVRPEGSVSTLKIQRTERGDSAVYLCASSLKGLAATEQYFGPGTRLTVT.

The V call is TRBV5-8, the J call TRBJ1-6, with no clear D. Germline V gene data show CDR1 as SGHTS and CDR2 as YDEGEE. V was shortened by 0 bases and J by 0 bases, with 10 bases between the two germline ends. The CDR3 runs 17 residues. For the CDR3, the DNA is TGTGCCAGCAGCTTGGTGTCCGCGAGCTCCTATAATTCACCCCTCCACTTT. Its protein is CASSLVSASSYNSPLHF.

The rearrangement uses TRBV28 and TRBJ1-1; D unresolved. Trimming removed 11 bases at V and 1 base at J, with 8 bases between. Per germline, CDR1 MDHEN and CDR2 SYDVKM. The CDR3 totals 11 residues. The CDR3 nucleotides read TGTGCCCACGGTGGGAACACTGAAGCTTTCTTT. This translates into CAHGGNTEAFF. Combining the CDR3 with reference TRBV28 and TRBJ1-1 gives the whole variable domain DVKVTQSSRYLVKRTGEKVFLECVQDMDHENMFWYRQDPGLGLRLIYFSYDVKMKEKGDIPEGYSVSREKKERFSLILESASTNQTSMYLCAHGGNTEAFFGQGTRLTVV.

This chain uses TRBV29-1 with TRBJ1-2; a possible D gene is TRBD1 (5 bases). Trimming took 5 bases from V and 3 from J, leaving 13 bases between them. CDR3 length: 13 amino acids. CDR1 is SQVTM, CDR2 ANQGSEA, per germline. The CDR3 sequence is CSVTLTQDYGYTF. CDR3 DNA: TGCAGCGTTACCCTTACACAGGACTATGGCTACACCTTC.

This chain uses TRBV7-3 with TRBJ2-5, with TRBD2 identical over 9 bases. This CDR3 contains 18 residues. V trimming: 5 bases; J trimming: 2 bases; junction bases outside the gene matches: 15. Germline lookup yields CDR1 SGHTA and CDR2 FQGTGA. The CDR3 DNA follows: TGTGCCAGCAGCCCCCGGGGTCGCGGGGGGGTCTATCAAGAGACCCAGTACTTC. Amino acid sequence: CASSPRGRGGVYQETQYF.

CDR3 amino acids: CASSIGSSYGYTF. The CDR3, as DNA: TGTGCCAGTAGTATAGGGAGTTCCTATGGCTACACCTTC. V usage is TRBV19 and J usage is TRBJ1-2, with D hard to call. The CDR3 loop spans 13 amino acids. In germline, CDR1 is LNHDA, CDR2 SQIVND (reference sequence). V was trimmed by 1 base and J by 4 bases, leaving 7 bases between them.

The sample holds one count of this clone. The J gene is TRBJ2-5, the V gene TRBV24-1, with TRBD1 as a possible D gene (7 bases). The CDR3 runs 13 residues. Germline V lookup: CDR1 KGHDR, CDR2 SFDVKD. V lost 9 bases to trimming and J lost 4 bases, with 14 bases between them. The CDR3 is CATSGGSRETQYF. The CDR3 region has the DNA TGTGCCACCTCAGGGGGGTCGCGAGAGACCCAGTACTTC.

The V call is TRBV15, the J call TRBJ2-3; TRBD2 is a possible D gene (5 bases). Germline V lookup: CDR1 LNHNV, CDR2 YYDKDF (reference sequence). The CDR3 runs 17 residues. With 0 bases removed from V and 4 bases from J, the gap between germline ends came to 17 bases. The CDR3 spells CATSRDRRTHASDTQYF. For the CDR3, the DNA is TGTGCCACCAGCAGAGATAGGAGGACCCACGCCTCAGATACGCAGTATTTT. Full variable domain (remainder filled in from reference TRBV15 and TRBJ2-3): DAMVIQNPRYQVTQFGKPVTLSCSQTLNHNVMYWYQQKSSQAPKLLFHYYDKDFNNEADTPDNFQSRRPNTSFCFLDIRSPGLGDTAMYLCATSRDRRTHASDTQYFGPGTRLTVL.

The chain joins TRBV11-3 to TRBJ2-3; D gene unclear. The V and J ends lost 2 bases and 1 base respectively, with 7 bases between them. CDR3 length equals 14 residues. The germline CDR1 and CDR2 sequences are SGHNT and YENEEA. The CDR3 region is CASSLRIGTDTQYF. Here the CDR3 DNA reads TGTGCCAGCAGCTTACGTATTGGCACAGATACGCAGTATTTT.

V is TRBV4-3 and J is TRBJ1-3; no firm D call. Trimming pared 0 bases from V and 1 base from J, leaving 10 bases between. The CDR3 totals 16 residues. CDR1 is LGHNA, CDR2 YSLEER, per germline. The CDR3 sequence is CASSQDRYGSGNTIYF. In nucleotides, the CDR3 is TGCGCCAGCAGCCAAGATCGTTACGGGTCTGGAAACACCATATATTTT.

The chain has TRBV18 and TRBJ2-3; 9 bases align to TRBD2. V gave up 8 bases and J gave up 3 bases; unmatched junction bases: 3. This CDR3 is built from 13 residues. CDR1 is KGHSH, CDR2 LQKENI, per germline. The CDR3: CASQRGATDTQYF. The DNA for the CDR3 is TGTGCCAGCCAGCGGGGGGCGACAGATACGCAGTATTTT.

This chain links TRBV5-6 with TRBJ1-5; tentative D call: TRBD1 (5 bases). The length of the CDR3 is 14 residues. The germline CDR1 and CDR2 sequences are SGHDT and YYEEEE. V lost 0 bases and J lost 3, with 7 bases in between. The CDR3 DNA reads TGTGCCAGCAGCTTGGGACAGTACAATCAGCCCCAGCATTTT. Protein: CASSLGQYNQPQHF.

This clone was counted once. CDR3 sequence reads: CASSQLAGVETQYF. The CDR3 DNA reads TGTGCCAGCAGCCAACTAGCGGGGGTGGAGACCCAGTACTTC. V usage is TRBV14 and J usage is TRBJ2-5; 10 nucleotides line up with TRBD2. The CDR3 length is 14 residues. Trimming removed 2 bases from V and 5 bases from J; junction bases left unmatched: 2. The germline V gene encodes CDR1 SGHDN and CDR2 FVKESK.

The chain combines TRBV5-1 with TRBJ2-7, with D unclear. The V gene lost 4 bases and the J gene lost 2 bases, with 7 bases spanning the gap. Looked up from germline, CDR1 is SGHRS and CDR2 is YFSETQ. The CDR3 runs to 12 residues. CDR3 sequence: CASSPSAYEQYF. CDR3 nucleotide sequence: TGCGCCAGCAGCCCCTCGGCCTACGAGCAGTACTTC.

The chain combines TRBV7-6 with TRBJ1-2, with D tentatively TRBD1 (5 bases). V lost 2 bases to trimming and J lost 0 bases, with 16 bases between them. CDR1 is SGHVS, CDR2 FNYEAQ, per germline. This CDR3 comprises 17 residues. CDR3 DNA sequence: TGTGCCAGCAGCTTAAGGGGCAGCTTCACAGCTAACTATGGCTACACCTTC. It translates to CASSLRGSFTANYGYTF.

This chain joins TRBV5-1 and TRBJ1-5; D is undetermined. CDR1 and CDR2 (germline): SGHRS, YFSETQ. This CDR3 spans 16 amino acids. Trimming shortened V by 0 bases and J by 6 bases, and 16 bases separated the two germline ends. DNA of the CDR3: TGCGCCAGCAGCTTGGGAAATGACCCAAGCGGTCAGCCCCAGCATTTT. It is translated as CASSLGNDPSGQPQHF. Complete variable domain (other parts from reference TRBV5-1 and TRBJ1-5): KAGVTQTPRYLIKTRGQQVTLSCSPISGHRSVSWYQQTPGQGLQFLFEYFSETQRNKGNFPGRFSGRQFSNSRSEMNVSTLELGDSALYLCASSLGNDPSGQPQHFGDGTRLSIL.